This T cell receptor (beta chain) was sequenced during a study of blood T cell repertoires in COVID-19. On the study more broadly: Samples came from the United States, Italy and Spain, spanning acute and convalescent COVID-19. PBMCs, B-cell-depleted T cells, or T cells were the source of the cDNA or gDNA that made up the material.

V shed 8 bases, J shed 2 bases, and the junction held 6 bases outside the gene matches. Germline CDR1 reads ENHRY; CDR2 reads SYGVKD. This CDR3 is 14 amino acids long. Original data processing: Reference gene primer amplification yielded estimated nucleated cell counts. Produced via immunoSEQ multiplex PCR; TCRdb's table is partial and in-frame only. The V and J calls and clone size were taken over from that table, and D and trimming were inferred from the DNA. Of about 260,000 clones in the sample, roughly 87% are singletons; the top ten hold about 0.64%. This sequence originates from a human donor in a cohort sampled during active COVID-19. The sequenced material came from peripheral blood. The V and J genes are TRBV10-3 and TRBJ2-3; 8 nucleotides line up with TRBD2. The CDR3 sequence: CAIGSGDLTDTQYF. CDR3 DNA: TGTGCCATCGGTAGCGGGGATCTCACAGATACGCAGTATTTT.